This T cell receptor (beta chain) derives from a study of cytomegalovirus exposure and HLA in healthy donors. Overall study: Genetic ancestry analysis placed around 76% of the 410 or so donors that were genotyped in the Caucasian-associated cluster.

A multiplex PCR was run with 60 Vbeta primers and 13 Jbeta primers. Sequencing was performed with immunoSEQ multiplex PCR; in TCRdb, only in-frame clones are kept and a portion is missing. Among about 150,000 clones listed, approximately 80% were seen once. In the case of this clone: Its antigen is as yet unknown.

Regarding the study as a whole: A later analysis showed HLA-associated TCR beta chains outstripping equally common others in clonal expansion.

This receptor was taken from a male donor in good health and CMV-seronegative. Material: PBMCs.

CDR3 protein: CASSLSVGSGTYEQYF. The DNA of the CDR3 is TGTGCCAGCAGCTTATCGGTGGGTAGCGGGACCTACGAGCAGTACTTC. The chain has TRBV7-9 and TRBJ2-7, with 8 nucleotides matching TRBD2. V was clipped by 2 bases and J by 2 bases; unmatched bases: 8. CDR3 length: 16 residues. Germline V gene data show CDR1 as SEHNR and CDR2 as FQNEAQ (reference sequence).